This record concerns one T cell receptor (beta chain) sequence. This clonotype was recorded at least ten times. Which antigen it targets is not known. Nothing much larger sits one base from this clone, and base qualities are not available. This sample was taken from a study of human T cells and chemical hapten exposure (dated by TCRdb to about 2021). Background for the entire study: Libraries were pooled for sequencing, and variation in per-sample TCR yields was attributed mainly to small differences in library volumes within the pool. The study tracked peripheral blood TCR repertoire changes in vivo during primary and secondary sensitization to the hapten diphenylcyclopropenone (DPC) in alopecia patients. Here is what the overall study found, with its caveats: After repeated subsampling, changes were observed in the strength of the expansion versus patch-test correlation and in the threshold at which the correlation became significant. The number of TCRs above 1 in 1000 frequency did not change with DPC sensitization; there was no evidence of global repertoire structure alterations.

Total RNA was extracted from unfractionated whole blood that had been collected in Tempus Blood RNA tubes. Roughly 5 healthy volunteers served as TCR sequencing controls and were bled at day 0, 2 weeks and 6 weeks. Library preparation attached unique molecular identifiers to individual cDNA molecules for quantitative, reproducible TCR counting. Both TCR alpha and TCR beta chains were sequenced from each blood RNA sample. As for the original processing: Samples had a median of about 96,000 TCRs, with a range from about 23,224 to 750,000. V, J and CDR3 annotation of the TCR reads was performed with the Decombinator software suite. To make PS versus PT1 abundance plots, every sample was subsampled to the same number of TCRs (28,000). TCRs were defined as expanded if absent before sensitization and observed at least eight times at the 2-week time point. The public reads were reanalyzed by TCRdb: fastp trimming at Q25, MiXCR alignment, in-frame beta chains only. Identical CDR3 protein sequences are pooled into one entry, listed with their most common genes and DNA. The V and J calls and clone size come from TCRdb's table, not from the authors' own analysis. In all, the sample holds roughly 120,000 distinct CDR3 sequences, and approximately 9% of those were seen once. The top ten clonotypes cover 1.1% to 1.5% of the sample.

This clonotype originated in a human donor in good health. Some clones in this sample may be carry-over from other donors' samples. Donor details come from another sample of the same person, matched by shared clones. The sequenced material came from whole blood.

The DNA is as follows: TGCAGTGCTAGAGTTGGGACTTCGGGATGGAACAATCAGCCCCAGCATTTT. The resulting protein is CSARVGTSGWNNQPQHF. The chain is assembled from TRBV20-1 and TRBJ1-5; the best D guess is TRBD1, with 5 bases matching. Cut back by 1 base and 3 bases, the V and J ends lie 19 bases apart. Via the germline V gene (reference sequence), CDR1 is DFQATT and CDR2 SNEGSKA. The CDR3 runs 17 amino acids, cysteine and phenylalanine included. Only CDR3 DNA remains: 51 bases, in frame from the first base.